These 14 T cell receptor beta chains came from one sample sequenced in a study of CD8 T cells in Susac syndrome. RNA in amounts of roughly 0.5 to 1 ug was reverse transcribed with random hexamers. TCRdb ran MiXCR on the immunoSEQ multiplex PCR reads and lists one entry per CDR3 protein. Seen here are approximately 200,000 distinct CDR3 sequences, over 90% observed once, and the top ten hold 0.082%. Sample: CD4+ T cells from PBMCs. The receptor set was obtained from a human donor with multiple sclerosis.

The chain joins TRBV5-4 to TRBJ2-1; possible D gene TRBD2, 7 bases. The CDR3 consists of 15 residues. V lost 2 bases and J 4 bases, leaving 13 bases between the germline ends. Germline V lookup: CDR1 SGHNT, CDR2 YYREEE (reference sequence). Here the CDR3 DNA reads TGTGCCAGCAGCTTACCGGGGGGCAGGTACAATGAGCAGTTCTTC. Translation: CASSLPGGRYNEQFF.

As regards this clonotype: At one end, the junction sequence differs from germline, possibly due to a read error. The chain is built from TRBV19 and TRBJ2-1, with 13 bases that match TRBD2. CDR3 length: 11 residues. From germline, CDR1 is LNHDA and CDR2 SQIVND (reference sequence). The CDR3 here is CPSLRTSGGFF. Written as DNA, the CDR3 is TGCCCTAGCCTCCGGACTAGCGGGGGGTTCTTC.

The chain combines TRBV7-9 with TRBJ1-1; D remains ambiguous. There are 14 residues in the CDR3. Germline assignment: CDR1 SEHNR and CDR2 FQNEAQ (reference sequence). The V and J ends lost 3 bases and 1 base respectively, with 9 bases between them. The CDR3 nucleotides read TGTGCCAGCAGCTTCCTCCGGGGGAACACTGAAGCTTTCTTT. This sequence encodes CASSFLRGNTEAFF.

The genes are TRBV7-9 and TRBJ1-2, with 8 bases that match TRBD1. The CDR3 is made up of 16 amino acids. Trimming removed 8 bases from V and 4 bases from J; junction bases left unmatched: 15. Germline V lookup: CDR1 SEHNR, CDR2 FQNEAQ (reference sequence). Written as DNA, the CDR3 is TGTGCCAGCGGGTTAGTGGTCCGGGACAGGACCTATGGCTACACCTTC. Encoded protein: CASGLVVRDRTYGYTF.

This clonotype was detected only once. V gene TRBV30 combines with J gene TRBJ2-7, with a weak D call TRBD1 (6 bases). CDR3 length: 13 amino acids. V was cut by 4 bases and J by 1 base, with 11 bases left in between. From germline, CDR1 is GTSNPN and CDR2 SVGIG (reference sequence). The CDR3 region has the DNA TGTGCCTGGACCTCCGGGACATCCTACGAGCAGTACTTC. Protein: CAWTSGTSYEQYF.

The V and J genes are TRBV23-1 and TRBJ1-6; D not resolved. TRBV23-1 is labeled an ORF, and its function is uncertain. CDR3 length equals 13 residues. V was cut by 6 bases and J by 14 bases, with 17 bases left in between. Here the CDR3 reads CASSPVKGRALHF. CDR3 nucleotide sequence: TGCGCCAGCAGCCCTGTCAAGGGTCGGGCCCTCCACTTT.

The chain joins TRBV30 to TRBJ1-1; D is perhaps TRBD1 (6 bases). Between the trimmed V and J ends, which lost 3 bases and 5 bases, there was a span of 16 bases. The CDR3 has 14 residues. Germline CDR1 and CDR2: GTSNPN and SVGIG (reference sequence). The CDR3 DNA is TGTGCCTGGAGCGCCCCACAGGGCTGGACTGAAGCTTTCTTT. This sequence encodes CAWSAPQGWTEAFF.

The J gene is TRBJ2-1, the V gene TRBV12-5; 8 nucleotides align to TRBD2. V lost 1 base and J lost 1; bases outside the gene matches: 0. Germline loops: CDR1 LGHNT, CDR2 FRNRAP. The CDR3 is 15 residues long. In DNA, the CDR3 is TGTGCTAGTGGTTTGGCTAGCGGGTCCTACAATGAGCAGTTCTTC. As protein: CASGLASGSYNEQFF.

The chain carries TRBV5-1 and TRBJ2-1; weak D call: TRBD2 (7 bases). From germline, CDR1 is SGHRS and CDR2 YFSETQ. V lost 4 bases and J 2 bases, leaving 16 bases between the germline ends. The CDR3 is 16 residues long. The CDR3 region has the DNA TGCGCCAGCAGCAGCGCGAGGGGGGGACCCTACAATGAGCAGTTCTTC. Translation gives CASSSARGGPYNEQFF. Full variable domain (missing parts from reference TRBV5-1 and TRBJ2-1): KAGVTQTPRYLIKTRGQQVTLSCSPISGHRSVSWYQQTPGQGLQFLFEYFSETQRNKGNFPGRFSGRQFSNSRSEMNVSTLELGDSALYLCASSSARGGPYNEQFFGPGTRLTVL.

The chain links TRBV2 to TRBJ2-1, with 8 bases aligning to TRBD1. The CDR3 spans 14 residues. CDR1 and CDR2 from the germline V gene are SNHLY and FYNNEI. With V trimmed by 5 bases and J by 7 bases, 7 bases remained unmatched. This CDR3 is CASSSDRVSNEQFF. CDR3 nucleotide sequence: TGTGCCAGCAGTTCGGACAGGGTTAGTAATGAGCAGTTCTTC.

This clonotype was detected only a few times. The chain is built from TRBV12-3 or TRBV12-4 and TRBJ1-5; D is undetermined. V lost 2 bases, J lost 0 bases, and 5 bases lay in between. The CDR3 spans 14 residues. As DNA, the CDR3 is TGTGCCAGCAGTTTATCCAGTAGCAATCAGCCCCAGCATTTT. Residues: CASSLSSSNQPQHF.

V is TRBV9 and J is TRBJ2-3; 10 bases agree with TRBD2. Germline CDR1 is SGDLS and CDR2 is YYNGEE. Trimming cost V 4 bases and J 14 bases; bases outside gene matches: 10. The CDR3 is 13 amino acids. CDR3 protein: CASSRPSSGGRYF. The CDR3 DNA reads as TGTGCCAGCAGCCGCCCCTCTAGCGGGGGACGGTATTTT.

The J gene is TRBJ1-5, the V gene TRBV6-5; D is uncertain. Looked up from germline, CDR1 is MNHEY and CDR2 is SVGAGI. With 2 bases removed from V and 4 bases from J, the gap between germline ends came to 6 bases. The CDR3 spans 13 residues. The CDR3 reads CASSYQENQPQHF. DNA for the CDR3: TGTGCCAGCAGTTACCAGGAGAATCAGCCCCAGCATTTT.

V and J are TRBV29-1 and TRBJ1-1; D unresolved. Trimming took 2 bases from V and 3 from J, leaving 10 bases between them. The CDR3 runs 13 residues. CDR1 is SQVTM and CDR2 is ANQGSEA in the germline V gene. This chain's CDR3 is CSVELALDTEAFF. CDR3 nucleotides: TGCAGCGTTGAATTGGCCCTGGACACTGAAGCTTTCTTT.